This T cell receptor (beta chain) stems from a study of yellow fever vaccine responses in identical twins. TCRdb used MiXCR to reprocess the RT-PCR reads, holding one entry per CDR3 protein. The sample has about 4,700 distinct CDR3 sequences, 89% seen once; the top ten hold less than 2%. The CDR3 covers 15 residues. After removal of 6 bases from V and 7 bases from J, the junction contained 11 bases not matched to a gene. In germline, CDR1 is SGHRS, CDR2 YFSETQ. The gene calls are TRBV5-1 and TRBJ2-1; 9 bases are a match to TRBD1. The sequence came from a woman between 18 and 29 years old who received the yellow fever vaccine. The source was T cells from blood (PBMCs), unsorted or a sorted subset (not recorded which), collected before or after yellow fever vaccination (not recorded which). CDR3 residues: CASTLRGQGANEQFF. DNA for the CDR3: TGCGCCAGCACCCTGCGGGGACAGGGAGCGAATGAGCAGTTCTTC.